Reported below is one T cell receptor (beta chain). Its antigen is unidentified. This entry is derived from a study of response to subunit inactivated influenza vaccine. TCRdb passed the RT-PCR reads through MiXCR, listing each CDR3 protein once. This table holds fewer than 700,000 distinct CDR3 sequences, 10% to 15% found once. The germline CDR1 and CDR2 sequences are MNHEY and SMNVEV (reference sequence). There are 17 residues in the CDR3. With V trimmed by 2 bases and J by 0 bases, 4 bases remained unmatched. Study observations and caveats: The authors proposed limited new T cell recruitment per seasonal influenza vaccination.

The chain combines TRBV27 with TRBJ2-2; 9 bases map to TRBD2. The source material was PBMCs from blood, sampled roughly 48 days after vaccination. The source of this sequence is a man between 45 and 60 years old who received an inactivated influenza vaccine. The CDR3 loop is CASSLDLAGTNTGELFF. The CDR3 DNA reads as TGTGCCAGCAGTTTAGACCTAGCGGGGACGAACACCGGGGAGCTGTTTTTT.